This T cell receptor (beta chain) was captured in a study of T-cell memory formation after mild COVID-19. The CDR3 is 14 amino acids. Trimming removed 4 bases from V and 8 bases from J, with 14 bases in between. TCRdb used MiXCR to reprocess the 5' RACE reads, holding one entry per CDR3 protein. The sample includes under 300,000 distinct CDR3 sequences, 8% to 9% of them seen just once. This TCR derives from a man younger than 35 who had mild COVID-19 (a few samples of this study predate the infection). Cell type and time point are not known. Sequencing was performed on PBMCs or a T cell subset sorted from them (not recorded which). This sequence joins TRBV12-3 or TRBV12-4 and TRBJ1-4; weak D call: TRBD1 (5 bases). The CDR3 region is CASSSTDKGEKLFF. CDR3 in DNA: TGTGCCAGCAGTTCGACAGATAAAGGGGAAAAACTGTTTTTT.